The sequence of this T cell receptor (beta chain) was determined in a study of T cell responses to AZD1222 COVID-19 vaccine. Findings and limits, study-wide: With two AZD1222 doses given, Spike-specific TCR breadth and depth both rose. Seropositive status at baseline applied to only a handful of AZD1222 recipients. It was only after the peak T cell response that any repertoires were sampled. Mapped onto spike, vaccine-associated CD4 TCRs spanned it and were dominant at 160-218 and 743-854.

Remarks on this clone: The antigen is undetermined.

Generated by immunoSEQ multiplex PCR, the TCRdb table keeps only in-frame clones and is missing some. The sample holds 150,000 to 200,000 clones, just under 90% seen once. The clonotype was recovered from an adult who received the MenACWY meningococcal vaccine as a control. This sample comprised peripheral blood, obtained 28 days after the second dose of the MenACWY control vaccine.

Here the CDR3 reads CATQRPLGETQYF. In DNA form, the CDR3 reads TGTGCCACTCAGCGCCCCCTCGGGGAGACCCAGTACTTC. This chain uses TRBV28 with TRBJ2-5; D ambiguous. Trimming removed 10 bases from V and 5 bases from J, with 17 bases in between. This CDR3 has 13 amino acids. CDR1 and CDR2 from the germline V gene are MDHEN and SYDVKM.